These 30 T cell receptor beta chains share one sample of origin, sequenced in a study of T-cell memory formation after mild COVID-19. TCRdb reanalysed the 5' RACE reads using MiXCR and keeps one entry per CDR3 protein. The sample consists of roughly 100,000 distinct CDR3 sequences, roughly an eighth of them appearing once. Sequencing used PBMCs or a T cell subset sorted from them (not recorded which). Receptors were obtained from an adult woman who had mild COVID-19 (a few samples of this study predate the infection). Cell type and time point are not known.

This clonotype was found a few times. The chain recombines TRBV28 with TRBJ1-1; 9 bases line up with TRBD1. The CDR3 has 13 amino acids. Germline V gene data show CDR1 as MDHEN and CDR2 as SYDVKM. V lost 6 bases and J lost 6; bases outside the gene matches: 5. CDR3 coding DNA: TGTGCCAGCAGCCTGACAGGGGGTGCTGAAGCTTTCTTT. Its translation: CASSLTGGAEAFF.

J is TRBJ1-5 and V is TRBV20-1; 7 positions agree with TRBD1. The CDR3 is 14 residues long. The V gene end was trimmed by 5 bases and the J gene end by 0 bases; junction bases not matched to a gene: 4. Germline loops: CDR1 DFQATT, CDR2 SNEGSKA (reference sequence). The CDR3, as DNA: TGCAGTGCTCCAGGGGGGGATAGCAATCAGCCCCAGCATTTT. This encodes CSAPGGDSNQPQHF.

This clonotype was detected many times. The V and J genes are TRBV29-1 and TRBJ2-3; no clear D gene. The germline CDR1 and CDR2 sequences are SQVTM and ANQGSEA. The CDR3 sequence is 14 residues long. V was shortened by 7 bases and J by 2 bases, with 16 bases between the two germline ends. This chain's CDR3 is CSGDSTPLTDTQYF. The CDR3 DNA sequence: TGCAGCGGAGACTCCACGCCCCTCACAGATACGCAGTATTTT.

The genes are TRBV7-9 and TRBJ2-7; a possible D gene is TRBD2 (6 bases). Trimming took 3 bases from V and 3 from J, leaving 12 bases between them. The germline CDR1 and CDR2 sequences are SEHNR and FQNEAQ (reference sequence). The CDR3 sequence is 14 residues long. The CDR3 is CASSFPASVYEQYF. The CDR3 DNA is TGTGCCAGCAGCTTCCCGGCTAGCGTCTACGAGCAGTACTTC.

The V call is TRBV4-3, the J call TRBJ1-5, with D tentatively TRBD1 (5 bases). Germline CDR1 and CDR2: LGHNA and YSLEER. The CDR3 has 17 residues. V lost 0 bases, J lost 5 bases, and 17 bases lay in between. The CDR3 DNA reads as TGCGCCAGCAGCCAAGATGTAGGAGGGGCGGCATATCAGCCCCAGCATTTT. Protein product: CASSQDVGGAAYQPQHF.

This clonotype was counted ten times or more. The CDR3 is CASSSEGMGTEQFF. The CDR3 DNA is TGTGCCAGCAGCTCCGAAGGGATGGGGACTGAGCAGTTCTTC. The chain is built from TRBV5-4 and TRBJ2-1; D possibly matches TRBD1 or TRBD2 (5 bases each). Germline lookup yields CDR1 SGHNT and CDR2 YYREEE (reference sequence). The CDR3 sequence is 14 residues long. Trimming took off 3 bases at V and 9 bases at J, with 16 bases between the two ends.

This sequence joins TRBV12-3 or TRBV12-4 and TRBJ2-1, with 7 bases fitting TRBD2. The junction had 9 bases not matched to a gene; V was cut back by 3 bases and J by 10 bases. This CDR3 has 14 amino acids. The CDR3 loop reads CASSLAGVGDEQFF. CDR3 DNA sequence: TGTGCCAGCAGTTTGGCGGGAGTAGGGGACGAGCAGTTCTTC.

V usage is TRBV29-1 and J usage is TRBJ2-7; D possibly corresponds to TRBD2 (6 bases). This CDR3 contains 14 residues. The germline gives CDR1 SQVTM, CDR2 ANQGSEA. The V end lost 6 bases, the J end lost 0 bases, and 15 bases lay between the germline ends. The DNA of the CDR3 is TGCAGCGTCGAAACTGTAGCGGACTCCTACGAGCAGTACTTC. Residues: CSVETVADSYEQYF.

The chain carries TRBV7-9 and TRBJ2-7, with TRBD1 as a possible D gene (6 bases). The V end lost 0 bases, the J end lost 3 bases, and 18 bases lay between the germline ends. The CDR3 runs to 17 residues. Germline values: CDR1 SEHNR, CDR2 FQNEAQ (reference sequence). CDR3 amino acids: CASSLAQVTGQNYEQYF. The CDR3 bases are TGTGCCAGCAGCTTAGCGCAGGTCACAGGGCAAAACTACGAGCAGTACTTC. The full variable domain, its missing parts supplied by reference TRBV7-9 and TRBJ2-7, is DTGVSQNPRHKITKRGQNVTFRCDPISEHNRLYWYRQTLGQGPEFLTYFQNEAQLEKSRLLSDRFSAERPKGSFSTLEIQRTEQGDSAMYLCASSLAQVTGQNYEQYFGPGTRLTVT.

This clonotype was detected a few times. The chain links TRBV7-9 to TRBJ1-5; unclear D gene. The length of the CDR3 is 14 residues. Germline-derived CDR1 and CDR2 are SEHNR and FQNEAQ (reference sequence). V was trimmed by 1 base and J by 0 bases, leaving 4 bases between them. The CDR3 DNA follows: TGTGCCAGCAGCTTAGTCGATAGCAATCAGCCCCAGCATTTT. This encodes CASSLVDSNQPQHF.

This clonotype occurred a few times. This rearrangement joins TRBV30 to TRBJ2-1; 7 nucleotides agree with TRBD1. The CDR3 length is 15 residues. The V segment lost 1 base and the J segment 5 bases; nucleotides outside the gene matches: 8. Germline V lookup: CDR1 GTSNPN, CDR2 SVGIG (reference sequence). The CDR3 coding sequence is TGTGCCTGGAGTGCTGGGACAGCGCTTCACAATGAGCAGTTCTTC. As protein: CAWSAGTALHNEQFF.

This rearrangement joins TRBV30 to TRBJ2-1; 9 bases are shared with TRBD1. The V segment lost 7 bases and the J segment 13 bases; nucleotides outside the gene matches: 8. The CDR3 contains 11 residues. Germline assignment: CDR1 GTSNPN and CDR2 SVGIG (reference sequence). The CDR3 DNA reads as TGTGCCTTACTCTCACAGGGGGCCCAGTTCTTC. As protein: CALLSQGAQFF.

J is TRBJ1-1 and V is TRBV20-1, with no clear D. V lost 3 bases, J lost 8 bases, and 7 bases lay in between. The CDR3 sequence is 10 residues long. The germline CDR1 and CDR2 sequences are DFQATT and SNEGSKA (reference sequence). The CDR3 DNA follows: TGCAGTGCTAGTTGGGTGGAAGCTTTCTTT. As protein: CSASWVEAFF.

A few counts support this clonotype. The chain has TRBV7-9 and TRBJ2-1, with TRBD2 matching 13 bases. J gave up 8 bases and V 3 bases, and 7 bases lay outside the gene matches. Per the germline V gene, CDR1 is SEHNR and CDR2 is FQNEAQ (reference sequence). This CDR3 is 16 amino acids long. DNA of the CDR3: TGTGCCAGCAGCTTGCCCGGACTAGCGGGGGCATATGAGCAGTTCTTC. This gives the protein CASSLPGLAGAYEQFF.

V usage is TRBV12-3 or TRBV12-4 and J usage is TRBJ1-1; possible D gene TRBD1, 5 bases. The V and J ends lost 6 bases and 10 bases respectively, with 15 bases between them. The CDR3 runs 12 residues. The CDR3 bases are TGTGCCAGCAGCTCCGGCGGGGGTTTAGCTTTCTTT. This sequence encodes CASSSGGGLAFF.

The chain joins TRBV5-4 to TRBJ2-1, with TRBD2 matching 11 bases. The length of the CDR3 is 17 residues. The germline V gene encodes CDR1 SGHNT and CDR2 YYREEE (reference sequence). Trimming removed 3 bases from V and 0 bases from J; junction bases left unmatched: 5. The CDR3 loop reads CASSSGLAVPSYNEQFF. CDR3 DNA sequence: TGTGCCAGCAGCTCGGGACTAGCGGTGCCCTCCTACAATGAGCAGTTCTTC.

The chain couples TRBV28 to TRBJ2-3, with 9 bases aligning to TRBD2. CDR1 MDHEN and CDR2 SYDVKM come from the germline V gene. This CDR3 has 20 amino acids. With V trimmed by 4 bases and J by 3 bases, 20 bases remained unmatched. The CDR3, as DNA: TGTGCCAGCAGTTCCCTGTTTAGCGGGAGTCAAGGAAAACCGACAGATACGCAGTATTTT. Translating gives CASSSLFSGSQGKPTDTQYF. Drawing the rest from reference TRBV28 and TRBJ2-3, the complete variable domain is DVKVTQSSRYLVKRTGEKVFLECVQDMDHENMFWYRQDPGLGLRLIYFSYDVKMKEKGDIPEGYSVSREKKERFSLILESASTNQTSMYLCASSSLFSGSQGKPTDTQYFGPGTRLTVL.

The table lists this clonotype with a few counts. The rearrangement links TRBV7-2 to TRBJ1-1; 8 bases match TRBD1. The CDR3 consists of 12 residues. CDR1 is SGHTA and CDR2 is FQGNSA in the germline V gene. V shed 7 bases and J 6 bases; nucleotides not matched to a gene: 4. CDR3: CASKRQGSEAFF. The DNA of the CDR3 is TGTGCCAGCAAAAGACAGGGGTCTGAAGCTTTCTTT.

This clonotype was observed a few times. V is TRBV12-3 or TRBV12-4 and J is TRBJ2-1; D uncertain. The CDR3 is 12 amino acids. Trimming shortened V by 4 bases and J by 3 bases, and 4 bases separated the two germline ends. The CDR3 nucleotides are TGTGCCAGCAGTTACAACTACAATGAGCAGTTCTTC. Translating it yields CASSYNYNEQFF.

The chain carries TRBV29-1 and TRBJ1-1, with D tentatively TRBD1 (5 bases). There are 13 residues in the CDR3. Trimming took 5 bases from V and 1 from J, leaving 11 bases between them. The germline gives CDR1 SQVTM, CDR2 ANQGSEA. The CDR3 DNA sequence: TGCAGCGTTCGAGACAGTGGGAACACTGAAGCTTTCTTT. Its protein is CSVRDSGNTEAFF.

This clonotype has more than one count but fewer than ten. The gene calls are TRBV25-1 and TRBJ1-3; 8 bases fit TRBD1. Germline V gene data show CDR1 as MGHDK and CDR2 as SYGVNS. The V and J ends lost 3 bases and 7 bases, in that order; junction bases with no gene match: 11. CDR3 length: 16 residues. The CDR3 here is CASSEGTGIGANTIYF. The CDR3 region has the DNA TGTGCCAGCAGTGAGGGGACAGGCATTGGAGCGAACACCATATATTTT.

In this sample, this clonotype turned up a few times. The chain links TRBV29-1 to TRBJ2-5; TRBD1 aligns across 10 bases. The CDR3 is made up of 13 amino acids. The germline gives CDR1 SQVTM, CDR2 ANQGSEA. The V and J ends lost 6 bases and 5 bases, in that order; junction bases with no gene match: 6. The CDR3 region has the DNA TGCAGCGTCGACAGGGGGCCTGGGGAGACCCAGTACTTC. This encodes CSVDRGPGETQYF.

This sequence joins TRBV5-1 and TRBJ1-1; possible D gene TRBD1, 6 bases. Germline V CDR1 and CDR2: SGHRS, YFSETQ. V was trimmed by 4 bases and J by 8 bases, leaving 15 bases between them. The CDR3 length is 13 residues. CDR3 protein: CASSQRQAMEAFF. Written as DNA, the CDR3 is TGCGCCAGCAGCCAACGACAGGCGATGGAAGCTTTCTTT. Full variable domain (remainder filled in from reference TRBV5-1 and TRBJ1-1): KAGVTQTPRYLIKTRGQQVTLSCSPISGHRSVSWYQQTPGQGLQFLFEYFSETQRNKGNFPGRFSGRQFSNSRSEMNVSTLELGDSALYLCASSQRQAMEAFFGQGTRLTVV.

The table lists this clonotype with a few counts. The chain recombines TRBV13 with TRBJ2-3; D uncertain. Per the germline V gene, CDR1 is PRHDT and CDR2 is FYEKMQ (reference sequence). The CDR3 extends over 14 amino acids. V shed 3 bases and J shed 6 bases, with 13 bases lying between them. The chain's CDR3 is CASSFRLPGDTQYF. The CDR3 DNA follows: TGTGCCAGCAGCTTCAGGCTACCCGGGGATACGCAGTATTTT.

The CDR3 spells CASSDSRSSYNEQFF. The CDR3, as DNA: TGTGCCAGCAGTGACTCGAGGAGCTCCTACAATGAGCAGTTCTTC. V gene TRBV6-4 combines with J gene TRBJ2-1; no firm D call. The germline gives CDR1 MRHNA, CDR2 SNTAGT. The CDR3 loop spans 15 amino acids. The V end lost 0 bases, the J end lost 0 bases, and 6 bases lay between the germline ends.

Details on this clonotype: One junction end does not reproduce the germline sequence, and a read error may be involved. For the CDR3, the DNA is TGTGCCAGCAGTTTCTACGATGAGCAGTTCTTC. It translates to CASSFYDEQFF. The chain employs TRBV12-3 or TRBV12-4 and TRBJ2-1; D unresolved. The CDR3 consists of 11 residues.

The CDR3 is CASSALTGVDGYTF. CDR3 DNA: TGTGCCAGTAGTGCCCTTACAGGGGTTGATGGCTACACCTTC. The genes are TRBV19 and TRBJ1-2; the match to TRBD1 covers 7 bases. This CDR3 has 14 amino acids. Germline-derived CDR1 and CDR2 are LNHDA and SQIVND (reference sequence). The V segment lost 5 bases and the J segment 6 bases; nucleotides outside the gene matches: 9.

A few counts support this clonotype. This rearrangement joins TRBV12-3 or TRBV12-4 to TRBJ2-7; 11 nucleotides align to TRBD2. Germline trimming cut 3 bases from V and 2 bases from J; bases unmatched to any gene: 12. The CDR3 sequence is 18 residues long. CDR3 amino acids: CASSFHGLAGGPPYEQYF. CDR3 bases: TGTGCCAGCAGTTTTCATGGTTTAGCGGGAGGGCCCCCCTACGAGCAGTACTTC.

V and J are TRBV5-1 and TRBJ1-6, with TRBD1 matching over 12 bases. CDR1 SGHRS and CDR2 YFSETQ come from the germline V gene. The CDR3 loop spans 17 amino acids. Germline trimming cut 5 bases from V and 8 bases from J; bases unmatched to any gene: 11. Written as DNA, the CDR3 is TGCGCCAGCAGACACGGGACAGGGGGCAGTTATGATTCACCCCTCCACTTT. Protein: CASRHGTGGSYDSPLHF.

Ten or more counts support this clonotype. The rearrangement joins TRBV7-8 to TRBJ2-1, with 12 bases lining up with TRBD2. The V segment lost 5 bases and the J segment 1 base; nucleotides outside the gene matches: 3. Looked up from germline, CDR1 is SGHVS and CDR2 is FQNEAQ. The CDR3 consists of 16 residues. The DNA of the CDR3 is TGTGCCAGCAGCCTAGGACTAGCGGGATCCTACAATGAGCAGTTCTTC. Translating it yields CASSLGLAGSYNEQFF.